These 6 T cell receptor beta chains were all obtained from the same sample, sequenced in a study of brain metastases from non-small cell lung cancer. Sequencing used immunoSEQ multiplex PCR; TCRdb keeps in-frame clones, though not all of them. This table holds 2,000 to 2,500 clones, about 89% found once. Sequenced sample: primary lung tumor tissue. Receptors were obtained from a donor aged 40 or over with non-small cell lung cancer.

This clone came up a few times. V is TRBV2 and J is TRBJ2-3, with TRBD2 matching over 10 bases. There are 15 residues in the CDR3. The trim removed 10 bases at V and 0 bases at J, leaving 7 bases unmatched. Germline V gene lookup returns CDR1 SNHLY and CDR2 FYNNEI. The CDR3 spells CAIVAGGTSTDTQYF. The CDR3 DNA reads TGTGCCATAGTAGCGGGAGGCACTAGCACAGATACGCAGTATTTT. The whole variable domain, remainder taken from reference TRBV2 and TRBJ2-3, is EPEVTQTPSHQVTQMGQEVILRCVPISNHLYFYWYRQILGQKVEFLVSFYNNEISEKSEIFDDQFSVERPDGSNFTLKIRSTKLEDSAMYFCAIVAGGTSTDTQYFGPGTRLTVL.

The chain is built from TRBV5-1 and TRBJ2-2; D unresolved. The CDR3 has 15 residues. The V end was cut by 0 bases, the J end by 6 bases, with 12 bases between. Germline V CDR1 and CDR2: SGHRS, YFSETQ. The CDR3 DNA reads TGCGCCAGCAGCTTGGAAGGGCGAAAGGCCGGGGAGCTGTTTTTT. Its protein is CASSLEGRKAGELFF.

This clone occurred a few times. V is TRBV7-2 and J is TRBJ2-4; 7 bases agree with TRBD2. The V and J ends lost 2 bases and 9 bases, in that order; junction bases with no gene match: 13. Looked up from germline, CDR1 is SGHTA and CDR2 is FQGNSA. This CDR3 region has 16 residues. The DNA of the CDR3 is TGTGCCAGCAGCTTACAAAGCGGGACTCTTGGGGGCATTCAGTACTTC. Its protein is CASSLQSGTLGGIQYF. Supplemented by reference TRBV7-2 and TRBJ2-4, the full variable domain reads GAGVSQSPSNKVTEKGKDVELRCDPISGHTALYWYRQSLGQGLEFLIYFQGNSAPDKSGLPSDRFSAERTGGSVSTLTIQRTQQEDSAVYLCASSLQSGTLGGIQYFGAGTRLSVL.

The chain couples TRBV7-2 to TRBJ1-2; D perhaps matches TRBD1 (5 bases). Trimming took off 4 bases at V and 0 bases at J, with 12 bases between the two ends. The CDR3 spans 15 residues. Germline V gives CDR1 SGHTA, CDR2 FQGNSA. CDR3 amino acids: CASSSFRESNYGYTF. The CDR3 coding sequence is TGTGCCAGCAGCTCTTTCAGGGAATCTAACTATGGCTACACCTTC.

Regarding this clone: Relative to the germline gene, one junction end is altered; a read error may explain this. The J gene is TRBJ1-1, the V gene TRBV7-9, with 7 positions matching TRBD1. There are 12 residues in the CDR3. The V gene's germline CDR1 is SEHNR and CDR2 FQNEAQ (reference sequence). CDR3 sequence: CAARQGEAEVFF. DNA for the CDR3: TGTGCCGCCAGACAGGGTGAGGCTGAAGTTTTCTTT.

V usage is TRBV5-6 and J usage is TRBJ2-7, with no clear D. CDR1 is SGHDT, CDR2 YYEEEE, per germline. This CDR3 spans 14 amino acids. Trimming removed 6 bases from V and 6 bases from J, with 19 bases in between. CDR3 loop: CASTKSRNLGEQYF. In DNA form, the CDR3 reads TGTGCCAGCACCAAATCGAGGAACCTTGGCGAGCAGTACTTC.